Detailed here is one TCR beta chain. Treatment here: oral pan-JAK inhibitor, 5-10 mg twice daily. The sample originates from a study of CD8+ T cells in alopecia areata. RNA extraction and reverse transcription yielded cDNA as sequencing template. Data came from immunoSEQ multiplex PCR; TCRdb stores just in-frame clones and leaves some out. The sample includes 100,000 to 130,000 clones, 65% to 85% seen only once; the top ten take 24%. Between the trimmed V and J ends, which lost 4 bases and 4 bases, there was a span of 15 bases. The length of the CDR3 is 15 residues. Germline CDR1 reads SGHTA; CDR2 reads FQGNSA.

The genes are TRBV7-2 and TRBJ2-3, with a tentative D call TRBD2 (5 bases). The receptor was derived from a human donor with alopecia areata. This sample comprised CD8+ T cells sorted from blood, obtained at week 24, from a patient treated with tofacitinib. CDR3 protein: CASSWTPMGSDTQYF. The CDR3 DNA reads TGTGCCAGCAGCTGGACTCCCATGGGGTCAGATACGCAGTATTTT.